The present T cell receptor (beta chain) was sequenced within a study of siplizumab effects on memory and regulatory T cells. V gave up 3 bases and J gave up 7 bases; unmatched junction bases: 3. CDR1 GTSNPN and CDR2 SVGIG come from the germline V gene (reference sequence). This CDR3 region has 14 residues. Points from the study as a whole: Many proliferating CD4+ or CD8+ clones remained unclassified. Roughly 75-96% of them could not be assigned either a naive or a memory phenotype.

Roughly 94,000 TCR templates were assayed per sample. Sequenced by immunoSEQ multiplex PCR; TCRdb stores in-frame clones only, minus some. This table holds approximately 65,000 clones, 75% to 90% found once. About this clone: Antigen: not known.

V and J are TRBV30 and TRBJ2-1; TRBD2 matches 13 bases. This sequence originates from a human donor in good health. Sequenced: memory CD4+ T cells sorted from blood. CDR3 coding DNA: TGTGCCTGGAGAGGACTAGCGGGAGTTAATGAGCAGTTCTTC. It codes for CAWRGLAGVNEQFF.